Each of the 10 T cell receptor beta chains below was sequenced from the same sample in a study of T cells expressing NK-cell markers. TCRdb reprocessed the 5' RACE reads, with one entry per CDR3 protein and no DNA. Its listing shows 150,000 or so distinct CDR3 sequences. What was sequenced was blood T cells: a sorted CD56 or NKG2C T cell subset, CD4+ or CD8+ T cells, or bulk PBMC T cells (not recorded which). The receptors shown here come from a woman in her fifties or sixties in good health.

J is TRBJ2-1 and V is TRBV12-3 or TRBV12-4; TCRdb selects TRBD2, and the lack of DNA leaves this call unchecked. The CDR3 extends over 16 amino acids. The CDR3 is CASSSTGLADYNEQFF.

V and J are TRBV19 and TRBJ1-2; with no DNA, the TCRdb D assignment of TRBD1 cannot be verified. Germline lookup yields CDR1 LNHDA and CDR2 SQIVND (reference sequence). There are 14 residues in the CDR3. The CDR3 here is CASSVDRDLGGYTF.

The gene calls are TRBV9 and TRBJ1-1. The CDR3 has 14 residues. The germline V gene encodes CDR1 SGDLS and CDR2 YYNGEE. CDR3 amino acids: CASSARGGGSEAFF.

The chain joins TRBV7-8 to TRBJ1-2; TCRdb's D call of TRBD1 is untestable without DNA. Per the germline V gene, CDR1 is SGHVS and CDR2 is FQNEAQ. The CDR3 is 13 residues long. CDR3 sequence reads: CASSSDRGRGYTF.

The chain recombines TRBV3-1 with TRBJ1-3. Per the germline V gene, CDR1 is LGHDT and CDR2 is YNNKEL (reference sequence). The CDR3 has 15 amino acids. This chain's CDR3 is CASSLSRVSGNTIYF. Complete variable domain (other parts from reference TRBV3-1 and TRBJ1-3): DTAVSQTPKYLVTQMGNDKSIKCEQNLGHDTMYWYKQDSKKFLKIMFSYNNKELIINETVPNRFSPKSPDKAHLNLHINSLELGDSAVYFCASSLSRVSGNTIYFGEGSWLTVV.

CDR3 protein: CASSLDVSSYEQYF. The rearrangement joins TRBV7-6 to TRBJ2-7. Germline assignment: CDR1 SGHVS and CDR2 FNYEAQ. The CDR3 covers 14 residues.

The V and J genes are TRBV11-2 and TRBJ2-2; there is no DNA to check the TCRdb D call of TRBD2. The CDR3 totals 17 residues. CDR1 is SGHAT and CDR2 is FQNNGV in the germline V gene. The CDR3 sequence is CASTPGGLAGAAGELFF.

The chain couples TRBV2 to TRBJ1-5; TCRdb's D call of TRBD1 is untestable without DNA. The CDR3 runs to 13 residues. CDR1 and CDR2 (germline): SNHLY, FYNNEI. CDR3 protein: CASGPARNQPQHF.

This chain's CDR3 is CSARDRRKETQYF. This chain links TRBV20-1 with TRBJ2-5. The CDR3 spans 13 residues. Germline loops: CDR1 DFQATT, CDR2 SNEGSKA (reference sequence).

The chain employs TRBV12-5 and TRBJ2-3. This CDR3 comprises 13 residues. Germline V gene sequence: CDR1 LGHNT, CDR2 FRNRAP. This CDR3 reads CASGLVLTDTQYF.